This T cell receptor beta chain was observed in a study of patients and donors after allogeneic stem cell transplantation. TCRdb fed the RT-PCR reads into MiXCR, producing one record per CDR3 protein. This sample has a few hundred thousand distinct CDR3 sequences; about 37% occur once, and the top ten carry around a tenth. The receptor's source is a human donor who was either an allogeneic HSCT recipient or a stem cell or donor lymphocyte infusion donor (not recorded which). It is not recorded whose cells these are; they may come from a transplant donor. The sample was blood, either unsorted or a sorted T cell fraction (not recorded which).

The CDR3 protein is CAISKHPGAEQYF. The CDR3 region has the DNA TGTGCCATCAGTAAGCACCCCGGCGCCGAGCAGTACTTC. The chain couples TRBV10-3 to TRBJ2-7, with D hard to call. Germline CDR1 reads ENHRY; CDR2 reads SYGVKD. Between the trimmed V and J ends, which lost 5 bases and 6 bases, there was a span of 14 bases. This CDR3 region has 13 residues.